This T cell receptor beta chain derives from a study of T cell responses to AZD1222 COVID-19 vaccine. Germline loops: CDR1 SGHDT, CDR2 YYEEEE. Trimming pared 4 bases from V and 2 bases from J, leaving 13 bases between. This CDR3 is built from 15 residues. Sequencing used immunoSEQ multiplex PCR; TCRdb keeps in-frame clones, though not all of them. Of 100,000 to 150,000 clones listed, roughly 84% are singletons. Findings of the study overall: Spike-specific TCR depth and breadth grew after two AZD1222 doses. Vaccine-related CD4 TCRs covered spike, predominating at 160-218 and 743-854. In all cases, repertoires were sampled only after the peak T cell response. In a largely white British group with more females than males, clonal diversity was possibly underestimated.

Regarding this clone: What it binds is unknown.

Source: peripheral blood, taken 28 days after the second AZD1222 dose. The V and J genes are TRBV5-6 and TRBJ1-5; the D gene is possibly TRBD1 (6 bases). The TCR sequence derives from an adult who received the AZD1222 COVID-19 vaccine. CDR3 in amino acids: CASSGEGGRNQPQHF. CDR3 DNA: TGTGCCAGCAGCGGGGAGGGGGGGCGCAATCAGCCCCAGCATTTT.